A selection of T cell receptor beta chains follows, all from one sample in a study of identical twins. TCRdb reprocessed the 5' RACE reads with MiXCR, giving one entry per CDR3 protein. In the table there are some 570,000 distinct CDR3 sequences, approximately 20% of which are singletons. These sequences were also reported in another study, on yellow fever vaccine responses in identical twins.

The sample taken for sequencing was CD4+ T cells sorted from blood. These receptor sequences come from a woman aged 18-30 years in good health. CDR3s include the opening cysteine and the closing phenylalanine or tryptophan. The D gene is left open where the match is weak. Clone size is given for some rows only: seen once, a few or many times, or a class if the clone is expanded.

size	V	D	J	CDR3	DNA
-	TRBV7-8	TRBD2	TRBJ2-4	CASSLAGTRTYF	TGTGCCAGCAGCTTAGCGGGGACTAGGACCTACTTC
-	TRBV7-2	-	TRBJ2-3	CASSLGGLEGNTQYF	TGTGCCAGCAGCTTAGGGGGACTGGAGGGGAATACGCAGTATTTT
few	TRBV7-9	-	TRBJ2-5	CASSTRRETQYF	TGTGCCAGCAGCACAAGGCGAGAGACCCAGTACTTC
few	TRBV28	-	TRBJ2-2	CASTSGSTGELFF	TGTGCCAGCACCTCAGGGAGCACCGGGGAGCTGTTTTTT
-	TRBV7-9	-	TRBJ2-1	CASSLSRSGLNEQFF	TGTGCCAGCAGCTTGAGTCGGTCGGGGCTTAATGAGCAGTTCTTC
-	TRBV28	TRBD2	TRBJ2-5	CASSPLPGLAGPQYF	TGTGCCAGCAGTCCTTTACCGGGACTAGCGGGGCCCCAGTACTTC
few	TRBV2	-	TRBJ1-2	CASSEGSAGYTF	TGTGCCAGCAGTGAGGGGTCGGCGGGCTACACCTTC
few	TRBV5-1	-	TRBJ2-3	CASSSRSADTQYF	TGCGCCAGCAGCTCCCGGAGTGCAGATACGCAGTATTTT
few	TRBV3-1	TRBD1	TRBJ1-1	CASSPVGGQRTEAFF	TGTGCCAGCAGCCCAGTAGGGGGCCAGCGGACTGAAGCTTTCTTT
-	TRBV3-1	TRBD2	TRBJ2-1	CASSPLPASGRFHEQFF	TGTGCCAGCAGCCCCCTCCCCGCTAGCGGGAGATTCCATGAGCAGTTCTTC